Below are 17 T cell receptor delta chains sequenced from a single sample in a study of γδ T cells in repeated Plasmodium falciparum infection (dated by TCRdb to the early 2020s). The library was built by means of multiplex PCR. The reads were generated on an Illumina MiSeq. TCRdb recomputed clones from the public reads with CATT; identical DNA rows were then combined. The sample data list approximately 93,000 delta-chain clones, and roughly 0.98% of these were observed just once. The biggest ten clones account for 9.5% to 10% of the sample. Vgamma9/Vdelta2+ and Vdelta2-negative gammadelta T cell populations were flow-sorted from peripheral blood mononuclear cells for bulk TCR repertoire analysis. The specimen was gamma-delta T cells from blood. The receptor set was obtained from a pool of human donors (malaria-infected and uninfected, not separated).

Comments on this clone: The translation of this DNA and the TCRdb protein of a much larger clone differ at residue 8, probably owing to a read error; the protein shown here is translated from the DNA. CDR3 sequence: CACDTVGPLPSLAETAQLFF. CDR3 bases: TGTGCCTGTGACACCGTCGGACCCCTGCCTTCCTTAGCTGAGACAGCACAACTCTTCTTT. The chain has TRDV2 and TRDJ2; 7 bases align to TRDD2. This CDR3 has 20 amino acids. J was trimmed by 4 bases and V by 0 bases; bases with no gene match: 19. From germline, CDR1 is GEAIGNYY and CDR2 EKD.

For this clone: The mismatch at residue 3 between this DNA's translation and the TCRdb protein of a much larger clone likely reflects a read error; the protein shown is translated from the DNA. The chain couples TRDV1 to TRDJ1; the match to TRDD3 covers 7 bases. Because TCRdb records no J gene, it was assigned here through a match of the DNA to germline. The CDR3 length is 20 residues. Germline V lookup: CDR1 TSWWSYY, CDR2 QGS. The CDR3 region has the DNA TGTGCTCCTGGGGAAGTTATCTACGGGAGGGATACAAGATGGACCGATAAACTCATCTTT. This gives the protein CAPGEVIYGRDTRWTDKLIF.

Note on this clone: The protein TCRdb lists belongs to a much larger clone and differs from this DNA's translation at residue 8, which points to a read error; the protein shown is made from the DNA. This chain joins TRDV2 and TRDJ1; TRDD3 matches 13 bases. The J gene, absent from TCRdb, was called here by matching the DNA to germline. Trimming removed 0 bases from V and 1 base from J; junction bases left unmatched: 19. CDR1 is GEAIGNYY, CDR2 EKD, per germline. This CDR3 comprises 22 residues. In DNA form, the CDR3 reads TGTGCCTGTGACACCGTTGGGCCCTACATAACTACTGGGGGATACGCCACCGATAAACTCATCTTT. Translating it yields CACDTVGPYITTGGYATDKLIF.

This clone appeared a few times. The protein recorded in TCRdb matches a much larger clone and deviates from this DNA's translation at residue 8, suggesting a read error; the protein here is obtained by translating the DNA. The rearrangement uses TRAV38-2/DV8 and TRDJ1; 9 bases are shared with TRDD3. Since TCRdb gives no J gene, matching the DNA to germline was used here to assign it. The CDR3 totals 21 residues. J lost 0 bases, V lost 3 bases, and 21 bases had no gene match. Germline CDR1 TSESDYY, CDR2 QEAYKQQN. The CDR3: CAYRTAAGGYLGIVDTDKLIF. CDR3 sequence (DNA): TGTGCTTATAGGACGGCGGCGGGGGGATACTTAGGTATCGTGGACACCGATAAACTCATCTTT.

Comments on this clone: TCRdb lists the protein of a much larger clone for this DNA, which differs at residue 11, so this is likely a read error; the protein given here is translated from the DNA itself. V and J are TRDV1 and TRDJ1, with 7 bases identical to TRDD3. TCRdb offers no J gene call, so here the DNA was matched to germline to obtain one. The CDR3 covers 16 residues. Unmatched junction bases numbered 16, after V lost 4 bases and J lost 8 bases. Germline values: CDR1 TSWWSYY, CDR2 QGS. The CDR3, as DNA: TGTGCTCTTGGGGGCCTCCCGAGGGGGGGGATGCGCAAACTCATCTTT. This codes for CALGGLPRGGMRKLIF.

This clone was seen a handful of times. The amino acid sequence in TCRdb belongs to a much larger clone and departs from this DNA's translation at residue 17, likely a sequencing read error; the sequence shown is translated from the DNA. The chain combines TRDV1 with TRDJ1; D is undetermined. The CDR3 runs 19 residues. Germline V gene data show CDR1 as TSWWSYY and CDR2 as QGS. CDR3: CALGELESSRSFITDKHIF. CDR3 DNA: TGTGCTCTTGGGGAACTAGAGTCGTCCCGGTCCTTTATTACCGATAAACACATCTTT.

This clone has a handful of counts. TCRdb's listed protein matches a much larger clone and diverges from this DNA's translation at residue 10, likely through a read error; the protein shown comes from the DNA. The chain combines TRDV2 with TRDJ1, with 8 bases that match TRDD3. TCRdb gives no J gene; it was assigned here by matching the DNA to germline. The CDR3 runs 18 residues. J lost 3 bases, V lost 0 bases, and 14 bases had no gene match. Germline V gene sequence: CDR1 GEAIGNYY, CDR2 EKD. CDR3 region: CACDTIILGGTRSDKLIF. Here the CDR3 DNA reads TGTGCCTGTGACACCATTATACTGGGGGGTACGCGCTCCGATAAACTCATCTTT.

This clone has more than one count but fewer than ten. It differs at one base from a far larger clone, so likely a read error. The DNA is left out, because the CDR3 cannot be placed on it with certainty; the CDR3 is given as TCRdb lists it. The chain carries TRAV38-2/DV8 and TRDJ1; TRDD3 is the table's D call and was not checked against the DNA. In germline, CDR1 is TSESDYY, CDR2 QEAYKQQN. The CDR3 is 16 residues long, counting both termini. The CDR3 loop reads CAPGFGGYPYTDKLIF.

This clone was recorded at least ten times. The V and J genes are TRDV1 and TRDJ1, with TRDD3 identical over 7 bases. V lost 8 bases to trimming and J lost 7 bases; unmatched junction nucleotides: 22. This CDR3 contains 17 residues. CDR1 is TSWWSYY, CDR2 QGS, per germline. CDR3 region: CALMRLPTHAGGSKLIF. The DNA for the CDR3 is TGTGCTCTTATGAGGCTTCCCACACACGCCGGGGGATCTAAACTCATCTTT.

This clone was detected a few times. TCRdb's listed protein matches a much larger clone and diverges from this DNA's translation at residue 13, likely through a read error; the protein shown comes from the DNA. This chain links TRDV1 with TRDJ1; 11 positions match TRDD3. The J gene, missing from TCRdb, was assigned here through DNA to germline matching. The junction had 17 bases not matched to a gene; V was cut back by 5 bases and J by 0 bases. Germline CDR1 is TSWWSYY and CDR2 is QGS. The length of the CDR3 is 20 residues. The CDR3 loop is CALGPIYWGISHLYTDKLIF. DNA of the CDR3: TGTGCTCTTGGGCCGATTTACTGGGGGATATCCCACCTGTACACCGATAAACTCATCTTT.

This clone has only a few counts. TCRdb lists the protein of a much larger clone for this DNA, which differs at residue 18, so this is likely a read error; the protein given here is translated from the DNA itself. CDR3 in DNA: TGTGCTCTTGGGGAACTTTATGCCTCCGCACGACCGTTCTCTTATGTACTCACCTTT. This codes for CALGELYASARPFSYVLTF. Called V gene: TRDV1; the J gene was not called; the D call in the table, TRDD3, was not verified against the DNA. The CDR3 extends over 19 amino acids. Germline loops: CDR1 TSWWSYY, CDR2 QGS.

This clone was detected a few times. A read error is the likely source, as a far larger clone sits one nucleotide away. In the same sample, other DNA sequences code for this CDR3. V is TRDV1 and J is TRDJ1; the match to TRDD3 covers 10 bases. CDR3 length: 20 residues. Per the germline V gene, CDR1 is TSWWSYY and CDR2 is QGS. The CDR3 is CALGEGSAWGIQAYTDKLIF. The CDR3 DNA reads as TGTGCCCTTGGGGAAGGTTCCGCGTGGGGGATACAGGCTTACACCGATAAACTCATCTTT.

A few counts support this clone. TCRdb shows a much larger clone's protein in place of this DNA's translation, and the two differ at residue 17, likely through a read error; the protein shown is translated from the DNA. The CDR3 protein is CACDTSSSNGRVGDMPYTDKLIF. The DNA for the CDR3 is TGTGCCTGTGACACCTCCTCTTCCAACGGAAGGGTGGGGGATATGCCCTACACCGATAAACTCATCTTT. The rearrangement uses TRDV2 and TRDJ1; 9 nucleotides line up with TRDD3. The CDR3 extends over 23 amino acids. Per germline, CDR1 GEAIGNYY and CDR2 EKD. Unmatched junction bases numbered 25, after V lost 0 bases and J lost 0 bases.

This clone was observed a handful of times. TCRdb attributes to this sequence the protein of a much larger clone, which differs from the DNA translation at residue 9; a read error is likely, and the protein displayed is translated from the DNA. The chain's CDR3 is CALGETQEPLGDTLKLIF. The CDR3 DNA sequence: TGTGCTCTTGGGGAAACGCAGGAACCACTGGGGGATACCCTTAAACTCATCTTT. The genes are TRDV1 and TRDJ1; 12 bases agree with TRDD3. TCRdb carries no J gene annotation; the J gene was assigned here by matching the DNA with germline. The V gene's germline CDR1 is TSWWSYY and CDR2 QGS. V shed 2 bases, J shed 7 bases, and the junction held 14 bases outside the gene matches. The CDR3 sequence is 18 residues long.

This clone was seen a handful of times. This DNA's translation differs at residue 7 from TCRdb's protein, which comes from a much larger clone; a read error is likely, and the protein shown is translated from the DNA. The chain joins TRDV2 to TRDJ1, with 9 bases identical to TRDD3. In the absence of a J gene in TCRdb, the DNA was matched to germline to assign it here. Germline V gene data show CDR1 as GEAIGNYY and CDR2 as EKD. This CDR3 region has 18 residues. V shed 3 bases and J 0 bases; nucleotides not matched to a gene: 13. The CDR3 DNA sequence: TGTGCCTGTGACCCCCGAACCGACTGGGGGACTAACACCGATAAACTCATCTTT. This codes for CACDPRTDWGTNTDKLIF.

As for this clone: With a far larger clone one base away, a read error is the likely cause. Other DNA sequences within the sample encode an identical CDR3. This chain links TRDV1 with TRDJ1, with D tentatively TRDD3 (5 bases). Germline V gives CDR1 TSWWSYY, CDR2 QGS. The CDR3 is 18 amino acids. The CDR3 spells CALGDLNWPHKYTDKLIF. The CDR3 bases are TGTGCTCTTGGGGATCTTAACTGGCCTCACAAGTACACCGACAAACTCATCTTT.

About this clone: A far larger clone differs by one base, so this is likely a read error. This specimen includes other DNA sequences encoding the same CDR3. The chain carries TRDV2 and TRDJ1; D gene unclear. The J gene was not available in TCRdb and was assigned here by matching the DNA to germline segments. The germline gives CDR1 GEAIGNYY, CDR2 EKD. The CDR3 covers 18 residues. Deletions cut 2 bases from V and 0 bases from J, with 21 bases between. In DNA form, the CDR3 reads TGTGCCTGTGACAAAGTGTGGCCGTTCTTATCCCACACCGATAAACTCATCTTT. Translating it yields CACDKVWPFLSHTDKLIF.